This T cell receptor beta chain emerged from a study of T cell responses to AZD1222 COVID-19 vaccine. Study conclusions and caveats: Mostly white British, mostly female donors; authors suggested clonal diversity may be underestimated.

With respect to this clone: Antigen: not known.

Germline V gene lookup returns CDR1 SGHTA and CDR2 FQGNSA. This CDR3 region has 13 residues. The ends were cut back, 2 bases at V and 8 bases at J, with 10 bases in the middle. Measured with immunoSEQ multiplex PCR; TCRdb has only the in-frame clones, and not every one. The top ten hold over 6.5% of the sample, which has some 120,000 clones, over 90% seen once. The specimen was peripheral blood, collected on day 0 of AZD1222 vaccination. The chain links TRBV7-2 to TRBJ2-1; D unclear. This clonotype originated in an adult in good health. CDR3 bases: TGTGCCAGCAGCTTAACACTGGGGTATGAGCAGTTCTTC. Residues: CASSLTLGYEQFF.